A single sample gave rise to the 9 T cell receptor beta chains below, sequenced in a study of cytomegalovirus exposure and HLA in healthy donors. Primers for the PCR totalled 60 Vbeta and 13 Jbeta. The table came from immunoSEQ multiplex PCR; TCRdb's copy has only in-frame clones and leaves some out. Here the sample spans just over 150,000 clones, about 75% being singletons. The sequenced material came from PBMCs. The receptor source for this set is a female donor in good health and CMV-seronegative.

CDR3 amino acids: CASRVLAGGTNTGELFF. CDR3 nucleotide sequence: TGCGCCAGCAGGGTTCTAGCGGGGGGGACCAACACCGGGGAGCTGTTTTTT. The rearrangement joins TRBV5-1 to TRBJ2-2, with 12 bases that match TRBD2. V lost 5 bases, J lost 2 bases, and 7 bases stayed unmatched. This CDR3 contains 17 residues. CDR1 is SGHRS and CDR2 is YFSETQ in the germline V gene.

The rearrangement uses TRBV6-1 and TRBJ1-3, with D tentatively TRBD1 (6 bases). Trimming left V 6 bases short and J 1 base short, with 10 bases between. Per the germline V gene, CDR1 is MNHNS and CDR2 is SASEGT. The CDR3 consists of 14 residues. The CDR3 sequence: CASRRQVSGNTIYF. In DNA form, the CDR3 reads TGTGCCAGCAGGCGACAGGTTTCTGGAAACACCATATATTTT.

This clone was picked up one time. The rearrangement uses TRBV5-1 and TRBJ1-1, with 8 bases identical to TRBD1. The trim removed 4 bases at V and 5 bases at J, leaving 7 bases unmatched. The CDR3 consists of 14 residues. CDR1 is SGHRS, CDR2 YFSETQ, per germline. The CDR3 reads CASSTQGEGTEAFF. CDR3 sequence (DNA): TGCGCCAGCAGCACACAGGGGGAGGGAACTGAAGCTTTCTTT. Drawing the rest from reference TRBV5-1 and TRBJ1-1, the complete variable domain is KAGVTQTPRYLIKTRGQQVTLSCSPISGHRSVSWYQQTPGQGLQFLFEYFSETQRNKGNFPGRFSGRQFSNSRSEMNVSTLELGDSALYLCASSTQGEGTEAFFGQGTRLTVV.

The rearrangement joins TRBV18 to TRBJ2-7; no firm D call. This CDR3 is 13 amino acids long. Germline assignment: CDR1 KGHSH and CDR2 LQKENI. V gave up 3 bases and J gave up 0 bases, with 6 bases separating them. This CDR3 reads CASSPYSSYEQYF. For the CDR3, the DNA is TGTGCCAGCTCACCGTACAGCTCCTACGAGCAGTACTTC.

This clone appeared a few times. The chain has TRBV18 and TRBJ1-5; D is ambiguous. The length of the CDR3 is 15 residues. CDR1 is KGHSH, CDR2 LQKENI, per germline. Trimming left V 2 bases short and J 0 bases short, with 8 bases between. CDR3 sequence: CASSPTGDSNQPQHF. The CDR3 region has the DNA TGTGCCAGCTCACCAACGGGAGATAGCAATCAGCCCCAGCATTTT.

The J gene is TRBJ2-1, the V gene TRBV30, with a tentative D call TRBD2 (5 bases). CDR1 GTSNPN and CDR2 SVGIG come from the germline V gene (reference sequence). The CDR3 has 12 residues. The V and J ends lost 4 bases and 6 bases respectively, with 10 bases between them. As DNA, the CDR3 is TGTGCCTGGAATCGGGGATTCAATGAGCAGTTCTTC. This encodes CAWNRGFNEQFF.

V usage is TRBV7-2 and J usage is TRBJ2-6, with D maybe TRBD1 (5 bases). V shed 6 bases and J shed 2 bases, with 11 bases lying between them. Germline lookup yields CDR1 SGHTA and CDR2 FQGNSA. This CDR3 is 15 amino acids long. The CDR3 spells CASRARAAGANVLTF. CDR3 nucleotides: TGTGCCAGCAGGGCCAGGGCTGCTGGGGCCAACGTCCTGACTTTC.

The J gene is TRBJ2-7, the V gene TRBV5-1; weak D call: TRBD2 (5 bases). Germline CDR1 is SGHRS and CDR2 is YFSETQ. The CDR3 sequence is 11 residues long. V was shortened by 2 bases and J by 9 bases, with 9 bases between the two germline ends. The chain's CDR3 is CASSFAGWQYF. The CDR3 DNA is TGCGCCAGCAGCTTCGCGGGTTGGCAGTACTTC.

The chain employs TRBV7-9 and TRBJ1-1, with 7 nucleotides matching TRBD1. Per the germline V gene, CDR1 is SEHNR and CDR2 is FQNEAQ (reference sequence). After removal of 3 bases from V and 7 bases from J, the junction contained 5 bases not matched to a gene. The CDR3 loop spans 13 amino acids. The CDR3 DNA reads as TGTGCCAGCAGCTTCGAACAGGGGCGTGAAGCTTTCTTT. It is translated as CASSFEQGREAFF.